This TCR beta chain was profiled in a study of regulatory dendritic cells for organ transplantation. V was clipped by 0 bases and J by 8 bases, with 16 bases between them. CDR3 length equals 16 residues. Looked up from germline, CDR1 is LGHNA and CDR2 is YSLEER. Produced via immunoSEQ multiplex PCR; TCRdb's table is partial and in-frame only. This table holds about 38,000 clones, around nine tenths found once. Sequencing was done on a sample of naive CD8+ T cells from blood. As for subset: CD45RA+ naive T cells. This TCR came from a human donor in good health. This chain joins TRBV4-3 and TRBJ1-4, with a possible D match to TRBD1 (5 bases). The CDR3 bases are TGCGCCAGCAGCCAAGATTCGAGGGGCGACTTCGAAAAACTGTTTTTT. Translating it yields CASSQDSRGDFEKLFF.